These 12 T cell receptor beta chains were sequenced from one sample in a study of CD8+CD57+ T cells in acquired aplastic anemia. It was patients with CD8+CD57+ cell expansion by flow cytometry who were chosen for sequencing. Genomic DNA, serving as template, underwent TCR beta VDJ and CDR3 profiling. TCRdb ran MiXCR on the reads and lists one entry per CDR3 protein. The top ten clones hold 1% to 1.5% of a sample with around 290,000 distinct CDR3 sequences, 45% to 65% of them seen once. Source material: sorted CD4+, CD8+, or CD8+CD57+ T cells (not recorded which) from PBMCs. Every receptor here comes from a human donor with aplastic anemia.

This clonotype occurred a few times. This chain connects TRBV10-3 to TRBJ2-1; D is perhaps TRBD1 or TRBD2 (5 bases each). Deletions cut 3 bases from V and 5 bases from J, with 8 bases between. In germline, CDR1 is ENHRY, CDR2 SYGVKD. CDR3 length equals 13 residues. CDR3 nucleotides: TGTGCCATCAGTGACGGGACGAACAATGAGCAGTTCTTC. Its translation is CAISDGTNNEQFF.

V and J are TRBV4-3 and TRBJ2-2; D might be TRBD1 or TRBD2, each matching 5 bases. In germline, CDR1 is LGHNA, CDR2 YSLEER. The CDR3 runs to 15 residues. The germline V and J ends were trimmed by 2 bases and 3 bases, with 10 bases remaining between them. The chain's CDR3 is CASSQHQGDTGELFF. DNA for the CDR3: TGCGCCAGCAGCCAACACCAGGGAGACACCGGGGAGCTGTTTTTT.

This clonotype has ten or more counts. The J gene is TRBJ2-7, the V gene TRBV5-1, with D possibly matching TRBD2 (6 bases). The CDR3 extends over 14 amino acids. The germline V gene encodes CDR1 SGHRS and CDR2 YFSETQ. V lost 0 bases to trimming and J lost 3 bases, with 10 bases between them. The CDR3 here is CASSLAPGVYEQYF. DNA of the CDR3: TGCGCCAGCAGCTTGGCCCCGGGGGTCTACGAGCAGTACTTC. Using reference TRBV5-1 and TRBJ2-7 for the parts outside the CDR3, the full variable domain is KAGVTQTPRYLIKTRGQQVTLSCSPISGHRSVSWYQQTPGQGLQFLFEYFSETQRNKGNFPGRFSGRQFSNSRSEMNVSTLELGDSALYLCASSLAPGVYEQYFGPGTRLTVT.

This clonotype has at least ten counts. This chain links TRBV5-1 with TRBJ1-4; 10 positions match TRBD1. The CDR3 runs 15 residues. The J segment lost 3 bases and the V segment lost 2 bases, leaving 1 base of the junction unmatched. The germline V gene has CDR1 SGHRS and CDR2 YFSETQ. CDR3 protein: CASSFGQGANEKLFF. The DNA of the CDR3 is TGCGCCAGCAGCTTCGGACAGGGGGCTAATGAAAAACTGTTTTTT.

This clonotype was observed a few times. The gene calls are TRBV9 and TRBJ2-7, with D perhaps assigned TRBD1 or TRBD2 (6 bases each). This CDR3 contains 15 residues. The germline gives CDR1 SGDLS, CDR2 YYNGEE. V was trimmed by 0 bases and J by 2 bases, leaving 12 bases between them. The CDR3 sequence: CASSVAGATTYEQYF. CDR3 sequence (DNA): TGTGCCAGCAGCGTAGCGGGGGCGACTACCTACGAGCAGTACTTC.

Turning to this clonotype: One end of the junction is discordant with germline, which a read error may explain. V usage is TRBV10-3 and J usage is TRBJ2-6; no reliable D call. The CDR3 runs to 15 residues. Germline CDR1 ENHRY, CDR2 SYGVKD. The CDR3 nucleotides are TGTGCCATCAGTGTTGCGAGCCCTGGGACCAACGTCCTGACTTTC. Translation: CAISVASPGTNVLTF.

The chain has TRBV24-1 and TRBJ2-7, with 9 bases lining up with TRBD1. Germline values: CDR1 KGHDR, CDR2 SFDVKD. The CDR3 length is 15 residues. V was pared by 3 bases and J by 2 bases, with 4 bases of the junction left unmatched. In DNA form, the CDR3 reads TGTGCCACCAGTGATGGACAGGGGAGCGCCTACGAGCAGTACTTC. It encodes CATSDGQGSAYEQYF.

The CDR3 here is CSAYTGGSHSPLHF. The CDR3 DNA follows: TGCAGTGCGTACACAGGCGGCTCGCATTCACCCCTCCACTTT. V is TRBV20-1 and J is TRBJ1-6, with TRBD1 as a possible D gene (5 bases). The CDR3 has 14 amino acids. Germline CDR1 is DFQATT and CDR2 is SNEGSKA (reference sequence). Trimming cost V 6 bases and J 8 bases, with 17 bases left between them.

Details on this clonotype: An end of the junction differs from the germline gene, which may be a read error. The rearrangement joins TRBV10-3 to TRBJ2-2; a weak D match, TRBD1 (6 bases). Germline values: CDR1 ENHRY, CDR2 SYGVKD. The CDR3 totals 17 residues. CDR3 in DNA: TGTGCCATCACCAAGAGGTTGGGGGCCGCGAACGCCGGGGAGCTGTTTTTT. Translation gives CAITKRLGAANAGELFF.

The chain couples TRBV20-1 to TRBJ2-5, with a possible D match to TRBD2 (5 bases). The CDR3 totals 15 residues. V was clipped by 0 bases and J by 6 bases, with 17 bases between them. Germline CDR1 is DFQATT and CDR2 is SNEGSKA (reference sequence). The CDR3 region has the DNA TGCAGTGCTAGAGATCCCGGAGGTCTAGGTAAGACCCAGTACTTC. The encoded protein is CSARDPGGLGKTQYF.

In its sample, this clonotype was seen many times. The V and J genes are TRBV7-8 and TRBJ1-4, with D possibly being TRBD1 (5 bases). V gave up 3 bases and J gave up 6 bases, with 17 bases separating them. This CDR3 comprises 16 residues. The germline CDR1 and CDR2 sequences are SGHVS and FQNEAQ. CDR3 DNA sequence: TGTGCCAGCAGCTTTACAAGAGGGGTGCGGGATGAAAAACTGTTTTTT. Its protein is CASSFTRGVRDEKLFF.

Remarks on this clonotype: The germline gene is not matched at one end of the junction; a read error may be the cause. The chain uses TRBV7-8 and TRBJ1-4; the match to TRBD1 covers 7 bases. CDR1 is SGHVS, CDR2 FQNEAQ, per germline. The CDR3 is made up of 15 amino acids. As DNA, the CDR3 is TGTGCCAGCAGCTTTATGCAGGGGGGAAATGATAAACTGCTTTTT. Its protein product is CASSFMQGGNDKLLF.